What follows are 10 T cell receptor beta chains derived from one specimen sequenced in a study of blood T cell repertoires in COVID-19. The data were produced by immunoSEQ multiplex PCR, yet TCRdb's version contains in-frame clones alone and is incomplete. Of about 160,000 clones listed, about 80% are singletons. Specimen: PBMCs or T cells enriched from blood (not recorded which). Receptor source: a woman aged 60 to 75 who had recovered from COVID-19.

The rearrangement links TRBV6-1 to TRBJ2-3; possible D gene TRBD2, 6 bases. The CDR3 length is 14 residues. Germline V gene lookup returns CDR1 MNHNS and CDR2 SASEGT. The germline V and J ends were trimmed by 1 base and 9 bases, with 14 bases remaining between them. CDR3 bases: TGTGCCAGCAGTGAAGTCCCCAACGCGGGGACGCAGTATTTT. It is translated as CASSEVPNAGTQYF.

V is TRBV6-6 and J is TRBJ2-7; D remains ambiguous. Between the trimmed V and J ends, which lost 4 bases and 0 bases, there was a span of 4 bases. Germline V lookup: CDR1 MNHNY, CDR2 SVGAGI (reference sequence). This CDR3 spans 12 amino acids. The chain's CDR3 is CASSLSSYEQYF. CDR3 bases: TGTGCCAGCAGTTTGAGCTCCTACGAGCAGTACTTC.

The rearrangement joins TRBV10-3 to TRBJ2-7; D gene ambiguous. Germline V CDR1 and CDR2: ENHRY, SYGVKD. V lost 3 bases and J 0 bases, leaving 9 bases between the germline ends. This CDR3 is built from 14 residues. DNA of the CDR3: TGTGCCATCAGTGACCAGGATAGCTCCTACGAGCAGTACTTC. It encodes CAISDQDSSYEQYF.

The CDR3 nucleotides are TGTGCCAGCAGGTCGAGGGACACGATCTACGAGCAGTACTTC. Translated, it gives CASRSRDTIYEQYF. The genes are TRBV27 and TRBJ2-7; D perhaps matches TRBD1 (6 bases). Germline CDR1 is MNHEY and CDR2 is SMNVEV (reference sequence). V lost 6 bases to trimming and J lost 3 bases, with 15 bases between them. CDR3 size: 14 residues.

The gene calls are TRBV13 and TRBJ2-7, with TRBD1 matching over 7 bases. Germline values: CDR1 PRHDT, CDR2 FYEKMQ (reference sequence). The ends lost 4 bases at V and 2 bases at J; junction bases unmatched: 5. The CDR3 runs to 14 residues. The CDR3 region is CASSSGTAAYEQYF. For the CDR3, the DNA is TGTGCCAGCAGCTCCGGGACAGCCGCCTACGAGCAGTACTTC.

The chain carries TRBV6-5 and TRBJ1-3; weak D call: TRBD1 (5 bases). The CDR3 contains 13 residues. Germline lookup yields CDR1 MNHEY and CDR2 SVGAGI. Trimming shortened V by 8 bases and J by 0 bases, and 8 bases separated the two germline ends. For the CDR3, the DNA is TGTGCCAGCGGACATAACTCTGGAAACACCATATATTTT. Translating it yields CASGHNSGNTIYF.

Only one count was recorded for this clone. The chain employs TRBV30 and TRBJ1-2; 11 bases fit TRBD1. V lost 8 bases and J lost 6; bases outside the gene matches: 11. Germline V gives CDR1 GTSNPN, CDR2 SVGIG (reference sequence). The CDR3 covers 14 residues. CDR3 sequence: CARFEGQGVDGYTF. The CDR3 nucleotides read TGTGCCCGCTTCGAGGGACAGGGGGTAGATGGCTACACCTTC.

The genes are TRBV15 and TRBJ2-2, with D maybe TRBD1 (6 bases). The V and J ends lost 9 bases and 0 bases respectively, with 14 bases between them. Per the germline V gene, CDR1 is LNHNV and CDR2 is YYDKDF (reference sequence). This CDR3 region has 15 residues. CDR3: CATAGGRSNTGELFF. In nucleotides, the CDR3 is TGTGCCACGGCTGGGGGCAGATCGAACACCGGGGAGCTGTTTTTT.

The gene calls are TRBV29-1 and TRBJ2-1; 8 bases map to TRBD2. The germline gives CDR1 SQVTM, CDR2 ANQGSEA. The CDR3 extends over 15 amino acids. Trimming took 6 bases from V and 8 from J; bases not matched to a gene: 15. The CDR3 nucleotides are TGCAGCGTAGTCCCAACGGGGGGGCCTATCGATGAGCAGTTCTTC. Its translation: CSVVPTGGPIDEQFF.

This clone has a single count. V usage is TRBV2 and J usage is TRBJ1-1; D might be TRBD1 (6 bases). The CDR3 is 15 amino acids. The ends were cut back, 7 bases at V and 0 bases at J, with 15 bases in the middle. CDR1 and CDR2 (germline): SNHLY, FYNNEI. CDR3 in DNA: TGTGCCAGCACTGACAGGTTCCTAATGAACACTGAAGCTTTCTTT. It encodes CASTDRFLMNTEAFF.